The next 18 T cell receptor beta chains were all read from a single sample in a study of shared clonotypes between healthy human individuals (dated by TCRdb to the early 2020s). Library preparation employed the immunoSEQ multiplex PCR assay. TCRdb stores this immuneACCESS table with in-frame sequences only. Part of the clones is absent; in the studies checked, under half of the shortfall reflects unresolved V genes, and no reason is known for the rest. This sample gives some 580,000 clones in total; around 97% of them show up just once. Together, the top ten hold around 0.058% of the sample. The sequencing sample was made of naive CD4+ T cells sorted from blood. This specimen's cell subset or site label, interpreted: CD45RA+ positively selected. Receptors originate from a woman younger than 45 in good health.

This chain connects TRBV6-1 to TRBJ1-4; perhaps TRBD1 as D (5 bases). The CDR3 spans 14 residues. CDR1 MNHNS and CDR2 SASEGT come from the germline V gene. The germline V and J ends were trimmed by 4 bases and 8 bases, with 14 bases remaining between them. DNA of the CDR3: TGTGCCAGCAGTGTTTGGACCGGGGGAGAAAAACTGTTTTTT. It specifies CASSVWTGGEKLFF.

V and J are TRBV7-9 and TRBJ2-3, with 10 bases aligning to TRBD2. The CDR3 is made up of 16 amino acids. Germline CDR1 SEHNR, CDR2 FQNEAQ (reference sequence). Unmatched junction bases numbered 4, after V lost 0 bases and J lost 4 bases. This chain's CDR3 is CASSLALAGVSDTQYF. The CDR3 coding sequence is TGTGCCAGCAGCTTAGCCCTAGCGGGAGTATCAGATACGCAGTATTTT.

The V call is TRBV6-5, the J call TRBJ2-2, with D perhaps matching TRBD2 (5 bases). Germline V gene lookup returns CDR1 MNHEY and CDR2 SVGAGI. This CDR3 contains 15 residues. V was shortened by 3 bases and J by 5 bases, with 13 bases between the two germline ends. The CDR3 DNA sequence: TGTGCCAGCAGTTATGGGTTGTCGGGGACCGGGGAGCTGTTTTTT. This gives the protein CASSYGLSGTGELFF.

With respect to this clone: The sample carries other DNA sequences with the same CDR3. V and J are TRBV7-9 and TRBJ2-2; D not resolved. The germline gives CDR1 SEHNR, CDR2 FQNEAQ (reference sequence). The CDR3 consists of 13 residues. The V end lost 1 base, the J end lost 6 bases, and 6 bases lay between the germline ends. The chain's CDR3 is CASSLVGAGELFF. The CDR3 nucleotides are TGTGCCAGCAGCTTAGTGGGTGCCGGGGAGCTGTTTTTT.

The chain couples TRBV6-6 to TRBJ2-3, with a tentative D call TRBD1 (5 bases). In germline, CDR1 is MNHNY, CDR2 SVGAGI (reference sequence). V lost 6 bases and J 0 bases, leaving 16 bases between the germline ends. This CDR3 has 16 residues. The CDR3 sequence is CASRGPSKTSTDTQYF. The CDR3 DNA follows: TGTGCCAGCAGGGGGCCTTCGAAGACGAGCACAGATACGCAGTATTTT.

In this sample, this clone turned up once. This rearrangement joins TRBV28 to TRBJ1-1, with a tentative D call TRBD1 (6 bases). CDR3 length: 15 residues. Germline lookup yields CDR1 MDHEN and CDR2 SYDVKM. Trimming pared 4 bases from V and 0 bases from J, leaving 12 bases between. CDR3 sequence: CASSWTDYLNTEAFF. DNA for the CDR3: TGTGCCAGCAGTTGGACAGACTATTTGAACACTGAAGCTTTCTTT.

The chain's CDR3 is CASSLETGGEAFF. For the CDR3, the DNA is TGTGCCAGCAGCTTAGAAACAGGAGGTGAAGCTTTCTTT. V gene TRBV7-9 combines with J gene TRBJ1-1, with D tentatively TRBD1 (5 bases). Germline CDR1 and CDR2: SEHNR and FQNEAQ (reference sequence). This CDR3 region has 13 residues. Trimming stripped 1 base from V and 7 bases from J, with 10 bases between. The complete variable domain, with remaining parts taken from reference TRBV7-9 and TRBJ1-1, reads DTGVSQNPRHKITKRGQNVTFRCDPISEHNRLYWYRQTLGQGPEFLTYFQNEAQLEKSRLLSDRFSAERPKGSFSTLEIQRTEQGDSAMYLCASSLETGGEAFFGQGTRLTVV.

Comments on this clone: Other nucleotide sequences from this sample produce the same CDR3. The chain employs TRBV7-2 and TRBJ2-5; 10 bases match TRBD1. Germline V gene sequence: CDR1 SGHTA, CDR2 FQGNSA. This CDR3 has 14 amino acids. V shed 5 bases and J 2 bases; nucleotides not matched to a gene: 2. The CDR3 is CASSDRGLQETQYF. The CDR3 region has the DNA TGTGCCAGCAGCGACAGGGGGCTACAAGAGACCCAGTACTTC.

This sequence joins TRBV2 and TRBJ1-3; 7 bases fit TRBD1. The V gene's germline CDR1 is SNHLY and CDR2 FYNNEI. The CDR3 totals 14 residues. The J segment lost 0 bases and the V segment lost 6 bases, leaving 2 bases of the junction unmatched. The CDR3, as DNA: TGTGCCAGCAGAAGGACAGGCTCTGGAAACACCATATATTTT. Its protein product is CASRRTGSGNTIYF.

This sequence joins TRBV28 and TRBJ2-3; D is ambiguous. The CDR3 runs to 16 residues. Germline V gene sequence: CDR1 MDHEN, CDR2 SYDVKM. The V and J ends lost 2 bases and 2 bases respectively, with 14 bases between them. The CDR3 DNA reads as TGTGCCAGCAGTTTAGCAGACTCATCGAACACAGATACGCAGTATTTT. It translates to CASSLADSSNTDTQYF.

V gene TRBV2 combines with J gene TRBJ2-6, with D maybe TRBD1 (5 bases). Deletions cut 8 bases from V and 3 bases from J, with 17 bases between. The CDR3 loop spans 16 amino acids. Per germline, CDR1 SNHLY and CDR2 FYNNEI. The CDR3 DNA is TGTGCCAGCTCCAGACAGAGATCTTATGGGGCCAACGTCCTGACTTTC. This encodes CASSRQRSYGANVLTF.

With regard to this clone: This same CDR3 is encoded by further DNA sequences in the sample. This chain links TRBV18 with TRBJ2-1, with a weak D call TRBD1 (5 bases). Germline values: CDR1 KGHSH, CDR2 LQKENI. The CDR3 contains 11 residues. V was trimmed by 3 bases and J by 8 bases, leaving 5 bases between them. CDR3 DNA sequence: TGTGCCAGCTCACCCAGGGATGAGCAGTTCTTC. Translating it yields CASSPRDEQFF.

The chain recombines TRBV5-1 with TRBJ2-5, with 7 positions matching TRBD1. Germline V CDR1 and CDR2: SGHRS, YFSETQ. The CDR3 contains 15 residues. Trimming removed 0 bases from V and 0 bases from J; junction bases left unmatched: 2. The chain's CDR3 is CASSLEGTDQETQYF. The CDR3 DNA follows: TGCGCCAGCAGCTTGGAGGGGACAGACCAAGAGACCCAGTACTTC.

The chain combines TRBV10-1 with TRBJ1-4, with 11 bases lining up with TRBD1. The CDR3 runs 13 residues. Germline V gene data show CDR1 as WNHNN and CDR2 as SYGVQD (reference sequence). J gave up 6 bases and V 6 bases, and 0 bases lay outside the gene matches. In nucleotides, the CDR3 is TGCGCCAGCAGGGGACAGGGGGATGAAAAACTGTTTTTT. It specifies CASRGQGDEKLFF.

The gene calls are TRBV25-1 and TRBJ2-4, with D perhaps TRBD2 (5 bases). Per germline, CDR1 MGHDK and CDR2 SYGVNS. This CDR3 has 15 amino acids. V lost 6 bases and J lost 8, with 20 bases in between. The CDR3 reads CASSILSGPPDIQYF. In nucleotides, the CDR3 is TGTGCCAGCAGCATCCTGAGCGGACCGCCGGACATTCAGTACTTC. Full variable domain (rest looked up from reference TRBV25-1 and TRBJ2-4): EADIYQTPRYLVIGTGKKITLECSQTMGHDKMYWYQQDPGMELHLIHYSYGVNSTEKGDLSSESTVSRIRTEHFPLTLESARPSHTSQYLCASSILSGPPDIQYFGAGTRLSVL.

The rearrangement uses TRBV2 and TRBJ1-2; 8 positions agree with TRBD1. Germline lookup yields CDR1 SNHLY and CDR2 FYNNEI. Losses at the gene ends were 6 bases for V and 3 bases for J; bases not matched to a gene: 9. CDR3 length: 15 residues. The CDR3, as DNA: TGTGCCAGCAGACTCAACGGACAGGGCCACTATGGCTACACCTTC. It yields the protein CASRLNGQGHYGYTF.

This chain's CDR3 is CASSVRTPPTYEQYF. CDR3 sequence (DNA): TGTGCCAGCAGTGTTAGGACCCCCCCAACCTACGAGCAGTACTTC. The chain employs TRBV2 and TRBJ2-7; D ambiguous. Looked up from germline, CDR1 is SNHLY and CDR2 is FYNNEI. The V end lost 4 bases, the J end lost 2 bases, and 15 bases lay between the germline ends. The CDR3 covers 15 residues.

This rearrangement joins TRBV18 to TRBJ1-1; TRBD1 matches at 7 bases. The CDR3 runs 15 residues. The J segment lost 0 bases and the V segment lost 6 bases, leaving 7 bases of the junction unmatched. Germline V CDR1 and CDR2: KGHSH, LQKENI. CDR3 sequence reads: CASSKGTVLNTEAFF. The CDR3 DNA reads as TGTGCCAGCTCGAAGGGGACAGTGTTGAACACTGAAGCTTTCTTT.